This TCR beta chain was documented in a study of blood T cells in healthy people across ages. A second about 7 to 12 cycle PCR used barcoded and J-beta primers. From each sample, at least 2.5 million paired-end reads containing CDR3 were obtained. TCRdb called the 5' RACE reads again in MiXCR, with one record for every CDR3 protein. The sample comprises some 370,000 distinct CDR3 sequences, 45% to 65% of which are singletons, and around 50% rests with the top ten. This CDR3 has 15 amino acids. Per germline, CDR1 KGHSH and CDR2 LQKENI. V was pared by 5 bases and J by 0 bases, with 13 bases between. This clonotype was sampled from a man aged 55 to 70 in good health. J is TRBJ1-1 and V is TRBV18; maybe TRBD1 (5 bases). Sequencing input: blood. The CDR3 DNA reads TGTGCCAGCTCAGGGACCCAGTTCATGAACACTGAAGCTTTCTTT. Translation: CASSGTQFMNTEAFF.